These 19 T cell receptor beta chains share one sample of origin, sequenced in a study of post-analysis software for immune sequencing data. What these receptors recognize is not known. Tagging with unique molecular identifiers was a feature of the TCR beta cDNA libraries. One entry per CDR3 protein, called by TCRdb with MiXCR from the PCR reads. The data show 400,000 to 500,000 distinct CDR3 sequences, with roughly 40% seen just once and 6% to 9% held by the top ten. Findings and caveats of the study: When patients were compared with controls, four to six TRBV segments were more frequent, TRBV5-6, TRBV5-1 and TRBV20-1 among them.

The sample was blood. These receptors were collected from a girl under 10 years old with multiple sclerosis.

The chain links TRBV6-5 to TRBJ2-7; 12 nucleotides line up with TRBD2. With 7 bases clipped from V and 6 bases from J, the junction kept 7 bases outside the gene matches. CDR3 size: 14 residues. From germline, CDR1 is MNHEY and CDR2 SVGAGI. Here the CDR3 reads CASNLLAGGREQYF. Here the CDR3 DNA reads TGTGCCAGCAACCTACTAGCGGGAGGACGCGAGCAGTACTTC.

The genes are TRBV6-1 and TRBJ2-5; D is unclear. V was shortened by 4 bases and J by 4 bases, with 13 bases between the two germline ends. The CDR3 is made up of 14 amino acids. The germline gives CDR1 MNHNS, CDR2 SASEGT. The CDR3 region is CASSVAGLPETQYF. The CDR3 region has the DNA TGTGCCAGCAGTGTTGCAGGTCTGCCAGAGACCCAGTACTTC.

Note on this clonotype: Germline and junction disagree at one end, which may indicate a read error. The chain joins TRBV7-2 to TRBJ2-5; D is uncertain. The V gene's germline CDR1 is SGHTA and CDR2 FQGNSA. The CDR3 length is 12 residues. CDR3 amino acids: CASSANQETQYF. The CDR3, as DNA: TGTGCCAGCAGCGCCAACCAGGAGACCCAGTACTTC.

A few counts support this clonotype. J is TRBJ2-3 and V is TRBV9, with D perhaps matching TRBD1 (6 bases). V dropped 1 base and J dropped 3 bases, with 9 bases sitting between them. Germline lookup yields CDR1 SGDLS and CDR2 YYNGEE. The length of the CDR3 is 14 residues. CDR3: CASSVQQGTDTQYF. DNA for the CDR3: TGTGCCAGCAGCGTACAGCAGGGGACAGATACGCAGTATTTT.

Note on this clonotype: A read error may account for a junction end that differs from germline. This chain uses TRBV9 with TRBJ1-2; D uncertain. Germline V CDR1 and CDR2: SGDLS, YYNGEE. CDR3 length: 11 amino acids. The DNA for the CDR3 is TGTGCCAACAGCGCTCCTCGGGGCTACACCTTC. Protein sequence: CANSAPRGYTF.

The chain uses TRBV20-1 and TRBJ2-3; 8 bases map to TRBD2. V lost 3 bases and J lost 6; bases outside the gene matches: 5. The CDR3 sequence is 13 residues long. Per the germline V gene, CDR1 is DFQATT and CDR2 is SNEGSKA (reference sequence). DNA for the CDR3: TGCAGTGCTAGGGGACTAGGAGGGGATACGCAGTATTTT. Translation: CSARGLGGDTQYF.

This clonotype was seen more than once but under ten times. V usage is TRBV3-1 and J usage is TRBJ1-2; 11 nucleotides agree with TRBD1. Germline lookup yields CDR1 LGHDT and CDR2 YNNKEL (reference sequence). V dropped 2 bases and J dropped 4; count of bases not matched to a gene: 12. This CDR3 is 18 amino acids long. CDR3 sequence (DNA): TGTGCCAGCAGCCAAAAGAGAGGACAGGGGGCGTCCCCCTATGGCTACACCTTC. It specifies CASSQKRGQGASPYGYTF.

This chain joins TRBV11-2 and TRBJ2-3, with unresolved D. Germline CDR1 is SGHAT and CDR2 is FQNNGV. This CDR3 is 14 amino acids long. Trimming took off 2 bases at V and 12 bases at J, with 18 bases between the two ends. The CDR3 sequence: CASSLIRQPTIQYF. The CDR3 DNA follows: TGTGCCAGCAGCTTAATCCGCCAGCCCACGATTCAGTATTTT.

V usage is TRBV5-1 and J usage is TRBJ2-2, with 12 bases identical to TRBD2. The CDR3 extends over 16 amino acids. V gave up 2 bases and J gave up 7 bases; unmatched junction bases: 6. The germline V gene encodes CDR1 SGHRS and CDR2 YFSETQ. CDR3 region: CASSFGLAGYGGELFF. CDR3 bases: TGCGCCAGCAGCTTCGGACTAGCGGGATATGGCGGGGAGCTGTTTTTT.

The chain uses TRBV7-3 and TRBJ2-1; D remains ambiguous. Germline-derived CDR1 and CDR2 are SGHTA and FQGTGA. Trimming shortened V by 5 bases and J by 4 bases, and 12 bases separated the two germline ends. This CDR3 comprises 14 residues. CDR3 sequence reads: CASSLLPQYNEQFF. Written as DNA, the CDR3 is TGTGCCAGCAGCCTCCTGCCCCAATACAATGAGCAGTTCTTC.

J is TRBJ1-5 and V is TRBV7-9; weak D call: TRBD1 (6 bases). V was shortened by 1 base and J by 7 bases, with 14 bases between the two germline ends. CDR3 length: 15 residues. Germline lookup yields CDR1 SEHNR and CDR2 FQNEAQ (reference sequence). CDR3 loop: CASSLVQGRRQPQHF. In nucleotides, the CDR3 is TGTGCCAGCAGCTTAGTCCAGGGGAGAAGGCAGCCCCAGCATTTT.

V is TRBV7-2 and J is TRBJ2-4, with D possibly matching TRBD2 (6 bases). The CDR3 totals 15 residues. Per the germline V gene, CDR1 is SGHTA and CDR2 is FQGNSA. V lost 5 bases to trimming and J lost 2 bases, with 13 bases between them. CDR3: CASSPTRGPKNIQYF. Here the CDR3 DNA reads TGTGCCAGCAGCCCTACGCGGGGCCCCAAAAACATTCAGTACTTC.

This clonotype has just a few counts. This chain uses TRBV20-1 with TRBJ2-7, with a tentative D call TRBD2 (6 bases). Trimming pared 6 bases from V and 2 bases from J, leaving 23 bases between. Germline V CDR1 and CDR2: DFQATT, SNEGSKA (reference sequence). The CDR3 sequence is 16 residues long. The CDR3 sequence: CSAANRRGLAPYEQYF. DNA of the CDR3: TGCAGTGCAGCTAATAGGCGGGGACTCGCCCCCTACGAGCAGTACTTC.

On this clonotype: At one end the junction does not follow the germline gene, possibly because of a read error. V is TRBV9 and J is TRBJ1-5; 11 bases fit TRBD1. The germline V gene encodes CDR1 SGDLS and CDR2 YYNGEE. CDR3 length: 15 amino acids. The CDR3 nucleotides read TGTGTCAGCAGCGAGGGACAGGGGGTACGGCAGCCCCAGCATTTT. It specifies CVSSEGQGVRQPQHF. Together with reference TRBV9 and TRBJ1-5, the CDR3 gives the full variable domain: DSGVTQTPKHLITATGQRVTLRCSPRSGDLSVYWYQQSLDQGLQFLIQYYNGEERAKGNILERFSAQQFPDLHSELNLSSLELGDSALYFCVSSEGQGVRQPQHFGDGTRLSIL.

This chain uses TRBV7-2 with TRBJ2-7, with D tentatively TRBD2 (5 bases). The CDR3 is 13 residues long. Looked up from germline, CDR1 is SGHTA and CDR2 is FQGNSA. V lost 6 bases and J lost 0, with 9 bases in between. The DNA for the CDR3 is TGTGCCAGCAGAAGGCGGGTCTCCTACGAGCAGTACTTC. Its protein is CASRRRVSYEQYF.

The chain carries TRBV5-5 and TRBJ2-5, with D unresolved. CDR3 length: 18 amino acids. V lost 0 bases and J lost 11, with 29 bases in between. The germline CDR1 and CDR2 sequences are SGHKS and YYEKEE (reference sequence). In DNA form, the CDR3 reads TGTGCCAGCAGCTTGGCCGAGATACTGCCCGAAGAAACAGATGAGCAGTACTTC. Residues: CASSLAEILPEETDEQYF.

This sequence joins TRBV11-2 and TRBJ1-1; tentative D call: TRBD1 (5 bases). There are 16 residues in the CDR3. V lost 1 base and J 4 bases, leaving 16 bases between the germline ends. Germline loops: CDR1 SGHAT, CDR2 FQNNGV. The CDR3 loop is CASSLVSWGRFTEAFF. CDR3 sequence (DNA): TGTGCCAGCAGCTTAGTTTCTTGGGGGAGGTTCACTGAAGCTTTCTTT.

This clonotype was detected only a few times. This chain connects TRBV20-1 to TRBJ2-6; TRBD1 matches 7 bases. Trimming cost V 3 bases and J 2 bases; bases outside gene matches: 4. CDR3 length: 15 residues. In germline, CDR1 is DFQATT, CDR2 SNEGSKA (reference sequence). The CDR3, as DNA: TGCAGTGCTAGCCGACAGGGACCTGGGGCCAACGTCCTGACTTTC. It codes for CSASRQGPGANVLTF.

This clonotype was observed a handful of times. The chain links TRBV9 to TRBJ1-6; D is undetermined. The CDR3 length is 15 residues. V was clipped by 0 bases and J by 1 base, with 5 bases between them. Germline CDR1 reads SGDLS; CDR2 reads YYNGEE. CDR3 in DNA: TGTGCCAGCAGCGTAGCCGGGTCCTATAATTCACCCCTCCACTTT. Its protein product is CASSVAGSYNSPLHF.